The next 27 T cell receptor beta chains were all read from a single sample in a study of blood T cells in healthy people across ages. A second PCR of 7 to 11 cycles used a sample-barcoded 5' primer and a J-beta primer mix. TCRdb reprocessed the 5' RACE reads via MiXCR and lists one record per CDR3 protein. The table records fewer than 2,000,000 distinct CDR3 sequences, 30% to 35% of them present only once. Material: blood. These receptors were collected from a woman in her 30s in good health.

J is TRBJ1-5 and V is TRBV3-1, with a tentative D call TRBD1 (6 bases). The germline CDR1 and CDR2 sequences are LGHDT and YNNKEL (reference sequence). The V gene lost 3 bases and the J gene lost 6 bases, with 12 bases spanning the gap. The CDR3 runs to 14 residues. The CDR3 nucleotides are TGTGCCAGCAGCCAGCAGGGGCAGGGTCAGCCCCAGCATTTT. Translation: CASSQQGQGQPQHF.

Only a few counts were recorded for this clonotype. The junction does not match germline at one end; this may be a read error. The J gene is TRBJ2-7, the V gene TRBV29-1; no definite D call. Germline lookup yields CDR1 SQVTM and CDR2 ANQGSEA. This CDR3 has 12 residues. The CDR3 here is CSVALTSNEQYF. CDR3 bases: TGCAGCGTTGCCCTTACCTCCAACGAGCAGTACTTC.

In its sample, this clonotype was seen a few times. The chain is built from TRBV27 and TRBJ2-7, with D possibly TRBD1 on 5 matching bases. Germline lookup yields CDR1 MNHEY and CDR2 SMNVEV (reference sequence). This CDR3 comprises 13 residues. V was pared by 3 bases and J by 3 bases, with 9 bases between. The CDR3 nucleotides are TGTGCCAGCAGTTTCAGGGATTTCTACGAGCAGTACTTC. It translates to CASSFRDFYEQYF.

V is TRBV7-9 and J is TRBJ1-4, with 7 bases aligning to TRBD1. This CDR3 is built from 15 residues. The V segment lost 5 bases and the J segment 6 bases; nucleotides outside the gene matches: 9. Germline V gene lookup returns CDR1 SEHNR and CDR2 FQNEAQ (reference sequence). CDR3: CASSHRTGVDEKLFF. CDR3 nucleotide sequence: TGTGCCAGCAGCCACCGAACAGGGGTAGATGAAAAACTGTTTTTT.

The rearrangement uses TRBV20-1 and TRBJ2-5, with D perhaps matching TRBD1 (5 bases). This CDR3 contains 13 residues. Deletions cut 2 bases from V and 1 base from J, with 8 bases between. Germline CDR1 reads DFQATT; CDR2 reads SNEGSKA (reference sequence). The CDR3 reads CSARPGPQETQYF. The DNA for the CDR3 is TGCAGTGCTAGACCAGGGCCCCAAGAGACCCAGTACTTC.

The V gene is TRBV7-9, the J gene TRBJ1-2, with 7 bases lining up with TRBD1. Germline CDR1 reads SEHNR; CDR2 reads FQNEAQ (reference sequence). J lost 1 base, V lost 5 bases, and 4 bases had no gene match. This CDR3 is 14 amino acids long. CDR3 amino acids: CASSRTGDNYGYTF. CDR3 sequence (DNA): TGTGCCAGCAGCCGGACAGGCGATAACTATGGCTACACCTTC.

This clonotype appeared a few times. The V and J genes are TRBV7-2 and TRBJ1-2; TRBD1 aligns across 7 bases. With V trimmed by 5 bases and J by 4 bases, 10 bases remained unmatched. CDR3 length: 15 residues. The germline V gene encodes CDR1 SGHTA and CDR2 FQGNSA. This chain's CDR3 is CASSPQPGQPYGYTF. As DNA, the CDR3 is TGTGCCAGCAGCCCACAGCCGGGACAGCCCTATGGCTACACCTTC. Complete variable domain (other parts from reference TRBV7-2 and TRBJ1-2): GAGVSQSPSNKVTEKGKDVELRCDPISGHTALYWYRQSLGQGLEFLIYFQGNSAPDKSGLPSDRFSAERTGGSVSTLTIQRTQQEDSAVYLCASSPQPGQPYGYTFGSGTRLTVV.

This clonotype has a handful of counts. The rearrangement links TRBV5-1 to TRBJ2-3; D is possibly TRBD1 (6 bases). Germline V CDR1 and CDR2: SGHRS, YFSETQ. V was cut by 7 bases and J by 0 bases, with 15 bases left in between. CDR3 length equals 15 residues. The CDR3: CASQIGTLSTDTQYF. CDR3 DNA: TGCGCCAGCCAAATCGGGACACTTAGCACAGATACGCAGTATTTT.

The rearrangement links TRBV7-6 to TRBJ2-5; TRBD2 matches 7 bases. Per the germline V gene, CDR1 is SGHVS and CDR2 is FNYEAQ. The CDR3 totals 15 residues. V was clipped by 1 base and J by 3 bases; unmatched bases: 5. CDR3 protein: CASSLEITSEETQYF. The CDR3 DNA sequence: TGTGCCAGCAGCTTAGAAATTACTAGCGAAGAGACCCAGTACTTC.

This clonotype was detected only a few times. This chain links TRBV29-1 with TRBJ1-5; TRBD1 agrees at 8 bases. Germline lookup yields CDR1 SQVTM and CDR2 ANQGSEA. V lost 6 bases and J lost 3; bases outside the gene matches: 7. The length of the CDR3 is 14 residues. The CDR3 nucleotides are TGCAGCGTGGGGACAGGAAGAGACAATCAGCCCCAGCATTTT. Protein product: CSVGTGRDNQPQHF.

This sequence joins TRBV6-5 and TRBJ2-7; tentative D call: TRBD1 (6 bases). The V and J ends lost 7 bases and 6 bases respectively, with 16 bases between them. CDR1 MNHEY and CDR2 SVGAGI come from the germline V gene. CDR3 length: 13 amino acids. The chain's CDR3 is CASMWGLGCEQYF. The CDR3 coding sequence is TGTGCCAGCATGTGGGGGCTAGGCTGCGAGCAGTACTTC.

This clonotype showed up just once. The chain couples TRBV7-3 to TRBJ2-3; TRBD2 matches at 9 bases. V gave up 0 bases and J gave up 0 bases; unmatched junction bases: 4. The CDR3 totals 17 residues. CDR1 and CDR2 (germline): SGHTA, FQGTGA. DNA of the CDR3: TGTGCCAGCAGCTTAACTCTAGCGGGGTCTAGCACAGATACGCAGTATTTT. It specifies CASSLTLAGSSTDTQYF.

This chain joins TRBV4-1 and TRBJ1-6, with 10 bases aligning to TRBD1. The germline CDR1 and CDR2 sequences are MGHRA and YSYEKL. V shed 4 bases and J 8 bases; nucleotides not matched to a gene: 5. The CDR3 consists of 15 residues. The CDR3 sequence: CASSPGTGVDSPLHF. The CDR3 DNA reads as TGCGCCAGCAGCCCCGGGACAGGGGTAGATTCACCCCTCCACTTT.

With respect to this clonotype: Relative to the germline gene, one junction end is altered; a read error may explain this. The gene calls are TRBV20-1 and TRBJ2-7, with 9 bases lining up with TRBD2. The better agreement between TRBJ2-5 and the DNA end casts doubt on the J call. The CDR3 loop spans 15 amino acids. Germline V gene data show CDR1 as DFQATT and CDR2 as SNEGSKA (reference sequence). CDR3 coding DNA: TGCAGTTCTAGAGATTGGGGCGGGGGGGAGGAGACCCAGTACTTC. This sequence encodes CSSRDWGGGEETQYF.

This chain uses TRBV25-1 with TRBJ2-5, with D possibly TRBD2 on 6 matching bases. The end of the DNA is better explained by TRBJ2-7, so the J call may be wrong. Germline assignment: CDR1 MGHDK and CDR2 SYGVNS. The CDR3 extends over 13 amino acids. In nucleotides, the CDR3 is TGTGCCAGCCGCGGAGGGACCTACTACGAGCAGTACTTC. This encodes CASRGGTYYEQYF.

The chain uses TRBV15 and TRBJ2-7; D unresolved. The germline V gene has CDR1 LNHNV and CDR2 YYDKDF (reference sequence). The CDR3 sequence is 14 residues long. V dropped 0 bases and J dropped 4 bases, with 10 bases sitting between them. The CDR3 sequence is CATSREPFRYEQYF. CDR3 sequence (DNA): TGTGCCACCAGCAGAGAACCTTTCAGATACGAGCAGTACTTC.

This clonotype was counted once. V and J are TRBV6-1 and TRBJ1-2, with TRBD1 matching over 11 bases. Germline assignment: CDR1 MNHNS and CDR2 SASEGT. The CDR3 consists of 14 residues. Germline trimming cut 6 bases from V and 8 bases from J; bases unmatched to any gene: 8. In nucleotides, the CDR3 is TGTGCCAGCAGCCACCTCGGGACAGGGGGAGGCTACACCTTC. It encodes CASSHLGTGGGYTF.

The rearrangement uses TRBV5-6 and TRBJ2-5, with 11 bases matching TRBD2. The V and J ends lost 7 bases and 4 bases, in that order; junction bases with no gene match: 9. Germline V lookup: CDR1 SGHDT, CDR2 YYEEEE. The CDR3 spans 15 residues. The CDR3 sequence is CASSVAGGRVETQYF. The CDR3 nucleotides are TGTGCCAGCTCCGTAGCGGGAGGGCGGGTAGAGACCCAGTACTTC.

The chain joins TRBV7-9 to TRBJ2-1; TRBD1 is a possible D gene (6 bases). The germline V gene encodes CDR1 SEHNR and CDR2 FQNEAQ (reference sequence). CDR3 length: 15 amino acids. V gave up 4 bases and J gave up 1 base, with 11 bases separating them. As DNA, the CDR3 is TGTGCCAGCAGCTCGACGCAGGGGTCCTACAATGAGCAGTTCTTC. This encodes CASSSTQGSYNEQFF.

This clonotype appeared many times. This chain joins TRBV7-2 and TRBJ2-7; 10 nucleotides line up with TRBD1. CDR3 length: 15 residues. In germline, CDR1 is SGHTA, CDR2 FQGNSA. With 5 bases clipped from V and 2 bases from J, the junction kept 6 bases outside the gene matches. The CDR3: CASSPGQGIAYEQYF. The DNA of the CDR3 is TGTGCCAGCAGCCCGGGACAGGGGATCGCCTACGAGCAGTACTTC.

The rearrangement joins TRBV29-1 to TRBJ1-4; 9 bases align to TRBD1. CDR1 and CDR2 from the germline V gene are SQVTM and ANQGSEA. This CDR3 is built from 12 residues. The CDR3 sequence is CSGTGLNEKLFF. In DNA form, the CDR3 reads TGCAGTGGGACAGGGCTTAATGAAAAACTGTTTTTT.

This rearrangement joins TRBV25-1 to TRBJ1-1; 7 bases agree with TRBD1. V lost 6 bases to trimming and J lost 3 bases; unmatched junction nucleotides: 7. The CDR3 has 14 amino acids. CDR1 is MGHDK and CDR2 is SYGVNS in the germline V gene. CDR3 sequence: CASRETGWDTEAFF. CDR3 coding DNA: TGTGCCAGCAGGGAGACAGGGTGGGACACTGAAGCTTTCTTT.

This clonotype has only one observation. The chain uses TRBV12-3 or TRBV12-4 and TRBJ2-3; TRBD1 or TRBD2 may be the D gene (5 bases each). The length of the CDR3 is 14 residues. V lost 8 bases and J lost 4, with 16 bases in between. The CDR3 sequence is CASGRRQGSDTQYF. The CDR3 DNA sequence: TGTGCCAGCGGCAGGAGGCAGGGTTCAGATACGCAGTATTTT.

V usage is TRBV6-6 and J usage is TRBJ2-7, with D uncertain. Germline loops: CDR1 MNHNY, CDR2 SVGAGI (reference sequence). V gave up 6 bases and J gave up 4 bases, with 16 bases separating them. The CDR3 length is 14 residues. The CDR3 protein is CASSLKKDRYEQYF. The CDR3 DNA follows: TGTGCCAGCAGCTTGAAAAAGGACCGGTACGAGCAGTACTTC.

The chain uses TRBV27 and TRBJ2-1; tentatively, D is TRBD1 or TRBD2 (5 bases each). This CDR3 has 14 amino acids. The germline gives CDR1 MNHEY, CDR2 SMNVEV (reference sequence). V lost 6 bases and J lost 7, with 16 bases in between. The CDR3 reads CASRHRPPGNEQFF. CDR3 bases: TGTGCCAGCAGGCACAGGCCACCGGGGAATGAGCAGTTCTTC.

The gene calls are TRBV6-6 and TRBJ2-1; D is perhaps TRBD1 (6 bases). This CDR3 contains 12 residues. The germline V gene has CDR1 MNHNY and CDR2 SVGAGI (reference sequence). V was clipped by 6 bases and J by 9 bases, with 12 bases between them. CDR3 DNA: TGTGCCAGCAGACCAGGGGAAGGTGAGCAGTTCTTC. Protein product: CASRPGEGEQFF.

This clonotype was seen repeatedly, ten times or more. The J gene is TRBJ1-1, the V gene TRBV6-1; D may be TRBD1 (6 bases). V lost 4 bases and J lost 5, with 17 bases in between. CDR3 length: 15 residues. The V gene's germline CDR1 is MNHNS and CDR2 SASEGT. CDR3 nucleotide sequence: TGTGCCAGCAGTGCCGTGGGAGGGGGGGGAACTGAAGCTTTCTTT. Its protein product is CASSAVGGGGTEAFF.